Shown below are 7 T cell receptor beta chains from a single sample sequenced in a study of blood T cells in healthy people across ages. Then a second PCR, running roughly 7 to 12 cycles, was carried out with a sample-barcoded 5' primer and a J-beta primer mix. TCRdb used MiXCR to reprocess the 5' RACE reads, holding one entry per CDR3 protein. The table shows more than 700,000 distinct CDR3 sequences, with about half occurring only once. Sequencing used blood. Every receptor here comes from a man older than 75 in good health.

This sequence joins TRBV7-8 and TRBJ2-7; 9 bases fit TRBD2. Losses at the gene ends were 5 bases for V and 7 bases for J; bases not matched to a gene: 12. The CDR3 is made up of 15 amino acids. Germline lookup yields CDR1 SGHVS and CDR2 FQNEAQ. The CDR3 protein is CASSTLAGIGYEQYF. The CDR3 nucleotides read TGTGCCAGCAGCACCCTAGCGGGGATTGGATATGAGCAGTACTTC.

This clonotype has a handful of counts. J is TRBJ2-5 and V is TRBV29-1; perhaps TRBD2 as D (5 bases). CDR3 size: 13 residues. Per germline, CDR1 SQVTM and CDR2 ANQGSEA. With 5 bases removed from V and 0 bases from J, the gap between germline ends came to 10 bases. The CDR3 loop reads CSVQRVYQETQYF. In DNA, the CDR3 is TGCAGCGTTCAGAGGGTCTACCAAGAGACCCAGTACTTC.

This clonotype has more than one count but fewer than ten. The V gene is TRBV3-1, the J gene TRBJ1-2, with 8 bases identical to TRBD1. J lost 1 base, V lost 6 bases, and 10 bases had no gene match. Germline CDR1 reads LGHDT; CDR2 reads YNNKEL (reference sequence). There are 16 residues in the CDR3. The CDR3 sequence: CASSQTGTGYNYGYTF. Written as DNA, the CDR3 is TGTGCCAGCAGTCAAACAGGGACAGGATATAACTATGGCTACACCTTC.

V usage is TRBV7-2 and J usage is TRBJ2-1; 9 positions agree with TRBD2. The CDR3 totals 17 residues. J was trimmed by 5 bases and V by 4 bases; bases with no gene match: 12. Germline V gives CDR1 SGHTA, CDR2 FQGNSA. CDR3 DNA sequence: TGTGCCAGCAGCTCTCCCAATTTAGCGGGAGCCGACAATGAGCAGTTCTTC. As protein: CASSSPNLAGADNEQFF.

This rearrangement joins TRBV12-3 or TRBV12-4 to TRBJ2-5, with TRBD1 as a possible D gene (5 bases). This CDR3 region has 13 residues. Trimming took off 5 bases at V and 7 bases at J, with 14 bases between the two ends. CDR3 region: CASSVGAVRTQYF. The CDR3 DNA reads TGTGCCAGCAGTGTAGGGGCAGTCAGGACCCAGTACTTC.

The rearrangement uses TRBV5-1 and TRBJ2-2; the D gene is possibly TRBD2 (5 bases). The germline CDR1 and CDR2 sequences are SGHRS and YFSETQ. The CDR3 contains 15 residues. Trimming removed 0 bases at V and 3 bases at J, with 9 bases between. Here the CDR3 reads CASSLEGSDTGELFF. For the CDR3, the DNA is TGCGCCAGCAGCTTGGAGGGTAGCGACACCGGGGAGCTGTTTTTT. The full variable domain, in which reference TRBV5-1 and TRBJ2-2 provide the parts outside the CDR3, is KAGVTQTPRYLIKTRGQQVTLSCSPISGHRSVSWYQQTPGQGLQFLFEYFSETQRNKGNFPGRFSGRQFSNSRSEMNVSTLELGDSALYLCASSLEGSDTGELFFGEGSRLTVL.

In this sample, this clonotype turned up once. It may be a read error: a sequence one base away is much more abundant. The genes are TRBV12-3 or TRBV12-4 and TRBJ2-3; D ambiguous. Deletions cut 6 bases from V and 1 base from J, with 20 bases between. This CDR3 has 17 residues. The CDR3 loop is CASSPRAATGGTDTQYF. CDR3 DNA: TGTGCCAGCAGCCCCCGGGCAGCGACCGGCGGCACAGATACGCAGTATTTT.